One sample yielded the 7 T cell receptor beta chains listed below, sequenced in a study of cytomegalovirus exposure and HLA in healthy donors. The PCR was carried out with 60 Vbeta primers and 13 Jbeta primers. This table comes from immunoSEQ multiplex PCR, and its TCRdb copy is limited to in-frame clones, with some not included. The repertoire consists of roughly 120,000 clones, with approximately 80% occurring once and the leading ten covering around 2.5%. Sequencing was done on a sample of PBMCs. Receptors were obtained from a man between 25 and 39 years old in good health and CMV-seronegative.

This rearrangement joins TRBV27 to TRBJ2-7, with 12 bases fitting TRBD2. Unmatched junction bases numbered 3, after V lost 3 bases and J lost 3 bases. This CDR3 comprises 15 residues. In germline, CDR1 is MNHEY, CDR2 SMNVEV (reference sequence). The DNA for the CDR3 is TGTGCCAGCAGTTTGGTACTAGCGGGAGGCTACGAGCAGTACTTC. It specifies CASSLVLAGGYEQYF.

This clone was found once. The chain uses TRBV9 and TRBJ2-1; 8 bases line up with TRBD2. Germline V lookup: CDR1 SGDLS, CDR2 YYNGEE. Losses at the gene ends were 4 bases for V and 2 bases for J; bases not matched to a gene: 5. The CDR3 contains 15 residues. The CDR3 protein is CASSPGLVTYNEQFF. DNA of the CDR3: TGTGCCAGCAGCCCGGGACTAGTAACCTACAATGAGCAGTTCTTC. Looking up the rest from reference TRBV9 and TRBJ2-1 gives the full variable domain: DSGVTQTPKHLITATGQRVTLRCSPRSGDLSVYWYQQSLDQGLQFLIQYYNGEERAKGNILERFSAQQFPDLHSELNLSSLELGDSALYFCASSPGLVTYNEQFFGPGTRLTVL.

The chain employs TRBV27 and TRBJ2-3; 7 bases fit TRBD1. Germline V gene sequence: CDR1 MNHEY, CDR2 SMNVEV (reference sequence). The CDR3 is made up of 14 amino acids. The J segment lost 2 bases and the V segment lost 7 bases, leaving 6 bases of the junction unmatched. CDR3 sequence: CASNRDSHTDTQYF. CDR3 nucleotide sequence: TGTGCCAGCAACCGGGACAGCCACACAGATACGCAGTATTTT.

Here the CDR3 reads CASSRGEDTDTQYF. CDR3 nucleotides: TGTGCCAGCAGCCGGGGGGAGGACACAGATACGCAGTATTTT. The chain couples TRBV11-2 to TRBJ2-3, with 7 bases lining up with TRBD2. The CDR3 loop spans 14 amino acids. Germline values: CDR1 SGHAT, CDR2 FQNNGV. V lost 5 bases, J lost 2 bases, and 4 bases stayed unmatched.

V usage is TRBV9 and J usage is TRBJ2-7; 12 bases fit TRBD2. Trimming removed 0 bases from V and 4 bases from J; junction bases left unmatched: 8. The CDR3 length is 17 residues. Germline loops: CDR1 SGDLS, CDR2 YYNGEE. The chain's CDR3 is CASSVAMTSGSLYEQYF. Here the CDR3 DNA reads TGTGCCAGCAGCGTAGCTATGACTAGCGGGAGTCTATACGAGCAGTACTTC.

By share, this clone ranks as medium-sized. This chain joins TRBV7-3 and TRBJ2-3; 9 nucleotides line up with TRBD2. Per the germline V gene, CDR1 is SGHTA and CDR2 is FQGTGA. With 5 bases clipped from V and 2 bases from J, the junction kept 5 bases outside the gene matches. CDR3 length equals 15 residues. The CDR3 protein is CASSVGTSTTDTQYF. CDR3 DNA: TGTGCCAGCAGCGTCGGGACTAGCACCACAGATACGCAGTATTTT.

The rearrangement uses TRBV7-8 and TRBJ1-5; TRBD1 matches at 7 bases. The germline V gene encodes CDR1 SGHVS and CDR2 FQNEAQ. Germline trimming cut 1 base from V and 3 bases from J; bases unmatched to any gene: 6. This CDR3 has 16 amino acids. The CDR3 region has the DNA TGTGCCAGCAGCTTAGGAGGGGGCTCCTTCAATCAGCCCCAGCATTTT. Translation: CASSLGGGSFNQPQHF.